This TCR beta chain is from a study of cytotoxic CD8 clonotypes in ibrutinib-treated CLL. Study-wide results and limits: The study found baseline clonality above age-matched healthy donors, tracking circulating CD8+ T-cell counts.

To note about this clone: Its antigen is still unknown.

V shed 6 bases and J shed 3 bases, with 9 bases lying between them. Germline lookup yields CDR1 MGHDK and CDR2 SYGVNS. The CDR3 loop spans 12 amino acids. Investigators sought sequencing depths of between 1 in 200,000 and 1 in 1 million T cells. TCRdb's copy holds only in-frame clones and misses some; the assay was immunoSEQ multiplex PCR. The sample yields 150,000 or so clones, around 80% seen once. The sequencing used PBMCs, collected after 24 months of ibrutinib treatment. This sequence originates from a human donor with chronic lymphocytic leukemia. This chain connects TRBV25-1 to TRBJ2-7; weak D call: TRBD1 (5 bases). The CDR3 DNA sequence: TGTGCCAGCAGCAGACAGAACTACGAGCAGTACTTC. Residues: CASSRQNYEQYF.